Below, one T cell receptor (beta chain) is given with its context. Its specificity is unknown. The V and J ends lost 6 bases and 5 bases, in that order; junction bases with no gene match: 6. The CDR3 loop spans 14 amino acids. Germline CDR1 and CDR2: DFQATT and SNEGSKA (reference sequence). This sample is part of a study of T-cell reconstitution after alpha-beta-depleted transplantation in children. Whole-study findings and limits: Surviving recipient T cells and thymic progenitors underlay high day-60 TCRbeta diversity in some patients. Fresh T-cell production supplied most of the T-cell counts and diversity seen one year after transplant. At around two months after transplant, the alpha-beta T cells were reportedly derived from several hundred expanded clones that came from non-depleted graft cells.

TCRbeta library preparation incorporated unique molecular identifiers. TCRdb ran MiXCR on the PCR reads and lists one entry per CDR3 protein. The table has about 830,000 distinct CDR3 sequences, about 16% seen once. The TCR sequence derives from a male patient between 10 and 17 years old who had a stem cell transplant for acute lymphoblastic leukemia, so the T cells may come from the graft donor. This specimen consisted of PBMCs, mostly from graft donor cells, obtained 360 days after TCRalphabeta/CD19-depleted stem cell transplant. The chain links TRBV20-1 to TRBJ1-6, with 8 bases fitting TRBD1. In DNA, the CDR3 is TGCAGTGCGACGACAGGGGCTAATAATTCACCCCTCCACTTT. Translated: CSATTGANNSPLHF.